This TCR beta chain was obtained from a study of identical twins. Overall study findings and caveats: Abundant beta clonotypes from cord blood bore fewer insertions; memory repertoires lacked this pattern. Conclusions leaned on cross-sectional statistical analysis and did not track the same donors over time.

Of note for this clonotype: The antigen remains unidentified.

CDR1 is WNHNN and CDR2 is SYGVQD in the germline V gene (reference sequence). The trim removed 6 bases at V and 2 bases at J, leaving 6 bases unmatched. This CDR3 has 15 amino acids. TCRdb reprocessed the 5' RACE reads via MiXCR and lists one record per CDR3 protein. The sample holds some 300,000 distinct CDR3 sequences; roughly an eighth are singletons and the top ten take 7.2%. This sample was also put to use in a study of yellow fever vaccine responses in identical twins.

This rearrangement joins TRBV10-1 to TRBJ2-3; TRBD2 matches at 9 bases. Sequencing was carried out using CD8+ T cells sorted from blood. The receptor was derived from a woman in her late teens or twenties in good health. CDR3 DNA: TGCGCCAGCAGCATAGCGGGGGTGTTCACAGATACGCAGTATTTT. It yields the protein CASSIAGVFTDTQYF.